This T cell receptor (beta chain) was captured in a study of OX40 agonist ivuxolimab in advanced cancers. TCRdb's copy holds only in-frame clones and misses some; the assay was immunoSEQ multiplex PCR. The table includes some 35,000 clones, about three quarters detected once. This receptor was obtained from an adult with an advanced solid tumor such as melanoma, head and neck, liver or kidney cancer. The sequencing here drew on CD4+ or CD8+ T cells sorted from blood, taken in a trial of the OX40 agonist ivuxolimab.

CDR3 DNA: TGTGCCAGCAGTTACCGAGGAGCGGGAGGCTTTGGGTACAATGAGCAGTTCTTC. As protein: CASSYRGAGGFGYNEQFF. The rearrangement links TRBV9 to TRBJ2-1; 9 bases are shared with TRBD2. Germline V gene lookup returns CDR1 SGDLS and CDR2 YYNGEE. V dropped 5 bases and J dropped 4; count of bases not matched to a gene: 16. This CDR3 contains 18 residues.